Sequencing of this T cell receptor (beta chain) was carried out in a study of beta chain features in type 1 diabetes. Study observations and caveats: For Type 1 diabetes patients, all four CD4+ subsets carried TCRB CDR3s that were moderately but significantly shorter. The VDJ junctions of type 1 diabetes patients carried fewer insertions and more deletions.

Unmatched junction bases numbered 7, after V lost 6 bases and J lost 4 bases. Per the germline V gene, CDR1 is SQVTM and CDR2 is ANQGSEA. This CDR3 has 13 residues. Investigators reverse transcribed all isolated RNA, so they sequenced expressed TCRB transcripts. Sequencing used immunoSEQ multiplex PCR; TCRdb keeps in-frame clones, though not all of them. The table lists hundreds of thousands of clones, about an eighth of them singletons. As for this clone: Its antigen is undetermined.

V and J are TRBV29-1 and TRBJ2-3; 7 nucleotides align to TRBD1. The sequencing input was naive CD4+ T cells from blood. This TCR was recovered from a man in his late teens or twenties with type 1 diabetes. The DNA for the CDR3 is TGCAGCGTAAACAGGGGCGCCGCAGATACGCAGTATTTT. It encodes CSVNRGAADTQYF.